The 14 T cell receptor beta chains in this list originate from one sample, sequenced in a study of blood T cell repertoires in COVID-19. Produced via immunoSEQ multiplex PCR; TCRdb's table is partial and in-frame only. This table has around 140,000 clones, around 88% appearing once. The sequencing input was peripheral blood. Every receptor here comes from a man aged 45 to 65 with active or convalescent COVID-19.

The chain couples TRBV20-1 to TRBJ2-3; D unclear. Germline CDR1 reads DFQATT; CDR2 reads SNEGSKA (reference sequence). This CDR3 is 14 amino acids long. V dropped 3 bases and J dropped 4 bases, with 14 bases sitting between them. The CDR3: CSASPFRNADTQYF. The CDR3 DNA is TGCAGTGCTAGTCCATTCAGAAACGCAGATACGCAGTATTTT.

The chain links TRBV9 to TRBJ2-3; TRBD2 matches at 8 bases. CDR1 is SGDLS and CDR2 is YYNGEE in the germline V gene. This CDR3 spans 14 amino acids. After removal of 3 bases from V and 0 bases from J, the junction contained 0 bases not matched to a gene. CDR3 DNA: TGTGCCAGCAGCGCTAGCGGGAGCACAGATACGCAGTATTTT. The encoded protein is CASSASGSTDTQYF.

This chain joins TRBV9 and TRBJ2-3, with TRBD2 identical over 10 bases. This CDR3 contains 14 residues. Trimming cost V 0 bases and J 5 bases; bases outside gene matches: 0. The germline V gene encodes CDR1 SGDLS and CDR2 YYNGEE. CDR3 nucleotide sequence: TGTGCCAGCAGCGTAGTAGCGGGAGGAGATACGCAGTATTTT. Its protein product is CASSVVAGGDTQYF. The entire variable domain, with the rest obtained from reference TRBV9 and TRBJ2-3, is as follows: DSGVTQTPKHLITATGQRVTLRCSPRSGDLSVYWYQQSLDQGLQFLIQYYNGEERAKGNILERFSAQQFPDLHSELNLSSLELGDSALYFCASSVVAGGDTQYFGPGTRLTVL.

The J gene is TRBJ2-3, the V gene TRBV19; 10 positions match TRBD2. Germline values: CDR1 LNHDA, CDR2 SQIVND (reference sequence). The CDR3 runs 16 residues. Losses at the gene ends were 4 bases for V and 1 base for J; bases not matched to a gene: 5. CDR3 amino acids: CASSRASGGGTDTQYF. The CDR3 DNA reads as TGTGCCAGTAGTAGGGCTAGCGGGGGTGGCACAGATACGCAGTATTTT.

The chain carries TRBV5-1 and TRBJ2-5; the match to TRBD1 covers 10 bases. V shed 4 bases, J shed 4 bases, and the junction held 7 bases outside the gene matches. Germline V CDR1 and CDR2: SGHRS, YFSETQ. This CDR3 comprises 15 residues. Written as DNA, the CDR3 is TGCGCCAGCAGCGGCCGGGACAGGGGTGGAGAGACCCAGTACTTC. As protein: CASSGRDRGGETQYF.

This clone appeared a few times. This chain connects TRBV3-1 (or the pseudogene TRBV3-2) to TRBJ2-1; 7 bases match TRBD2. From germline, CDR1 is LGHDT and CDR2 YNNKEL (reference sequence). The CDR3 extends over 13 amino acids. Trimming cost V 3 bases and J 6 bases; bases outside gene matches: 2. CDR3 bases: TGTGCCAGCAGCCAGGGGGGGGTCAATGAGCAGTTCTTC. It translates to CASSQGGVNEQFF.

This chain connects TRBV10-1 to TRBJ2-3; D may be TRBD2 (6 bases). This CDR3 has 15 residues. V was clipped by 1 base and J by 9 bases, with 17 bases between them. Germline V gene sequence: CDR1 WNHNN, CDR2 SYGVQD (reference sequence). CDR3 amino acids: CASSELGGTMGTQYF. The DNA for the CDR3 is TGCGCCAGCAGTGAGTTGGGGGGTACCATGGGGACGCAGTATTTT.

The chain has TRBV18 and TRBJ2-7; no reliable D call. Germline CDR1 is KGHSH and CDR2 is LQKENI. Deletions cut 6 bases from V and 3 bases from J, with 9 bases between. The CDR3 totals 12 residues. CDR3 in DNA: TGTGCCAGCTCCGGTAGCAACTACGAGCAGTACTTC. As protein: CASSGSNYEQYF. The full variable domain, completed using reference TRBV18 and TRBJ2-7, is NAGVMQNPRHLVRRRGQEARLRCSPMKGHSHVYWYRQLPEEGLKFMVYLQKENIIDESGMPKERFSAEFPKEGPSILRIQQVVRGDSAAYFCASSGSNYEQYFGPGTRLTVT.

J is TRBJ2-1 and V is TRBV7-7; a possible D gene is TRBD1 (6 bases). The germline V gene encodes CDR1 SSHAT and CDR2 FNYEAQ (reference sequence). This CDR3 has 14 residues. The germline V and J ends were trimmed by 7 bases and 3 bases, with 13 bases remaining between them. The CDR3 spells CASIAGAYYNEQFF. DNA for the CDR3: TGTGCCAGCATAGCAGGGGCTTACTACAATGAGCAGTTCTTC. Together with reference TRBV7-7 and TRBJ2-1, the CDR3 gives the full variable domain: GAGVSQSPRYKVTKRGQDVTLRCDPISSHATLYWYQQALGQGPEFLTYFNYEAQPDKSGLPSDRFSAERPEGSISTLTIQRTEQRDSAMYRCASIAGAYYNEQFFGPGTRLTVL.

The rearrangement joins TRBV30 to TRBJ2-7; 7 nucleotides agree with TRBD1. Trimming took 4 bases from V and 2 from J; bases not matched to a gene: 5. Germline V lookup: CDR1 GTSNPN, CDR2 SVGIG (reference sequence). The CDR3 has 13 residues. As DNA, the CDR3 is TGTGCCTGGACCAGGGGGACCGCCTACGAGCAGTACTTC. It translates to CAWTRGTAYEQYF.

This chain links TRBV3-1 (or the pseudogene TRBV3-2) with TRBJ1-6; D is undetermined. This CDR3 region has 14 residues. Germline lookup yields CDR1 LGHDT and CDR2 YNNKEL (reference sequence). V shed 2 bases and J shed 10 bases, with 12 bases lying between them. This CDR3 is CASSQTPQRSPLHF. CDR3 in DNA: TGTGCCAGCAGCCAAACCCCGCAGAGGTCACCCCTCCACTTT.

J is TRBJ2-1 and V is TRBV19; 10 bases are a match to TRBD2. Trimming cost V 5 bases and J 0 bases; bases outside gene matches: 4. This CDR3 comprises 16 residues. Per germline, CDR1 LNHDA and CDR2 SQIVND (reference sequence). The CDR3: CASSSRTSGSYNEQFF. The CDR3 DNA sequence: TGTGCCAGTAGTTCCCGGACTAGCGGCTCCTACAATGAGCAGTTCTTC.

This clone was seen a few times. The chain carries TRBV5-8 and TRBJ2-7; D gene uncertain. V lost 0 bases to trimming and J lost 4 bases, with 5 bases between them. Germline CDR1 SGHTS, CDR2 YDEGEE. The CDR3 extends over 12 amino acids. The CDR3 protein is CASSLVIYEQYF. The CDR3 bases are TGTGCCAGCAGCTTGGTTATATACGAGCAGTACTTC. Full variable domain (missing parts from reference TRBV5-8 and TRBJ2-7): EAGVTQSPTHLIKTRGQQATLRCSPISGHTSVYWYQQALGLGLQFLLWYDEGEERNRGNFPPRFSGRQFPNYSSELNVNALELEDSALYLCASSLVIYEQYFGPGTRLTVT.

CDR3 nucleotide sequence: TGTGCCAGCAGTTCTCCACCCCTCCACTTT. This translates into CASSSPPLHF. The V and J genes are TRBV6-8 and TRBJ1-6; the D is unclear. The V end lost 4 bases, the J end lost 11 bases, and 3 bases lay between the germline ends. From germline, CDR1 is MNHGY and CDR2 SAAAGT. This CDR3 comprises 10 residues.